This T cell receptor (beta chain) appears in the sequencing data of a study of molecular identifiers for immune sequencing clone quantification. As concerns this clonotype: Its antigen is unknown.

CD8+CD4-CCR7+CD45RA+ sorting gave the naive CD8 T cells. Regarding the study as a whole: Highly expanded clone sizes could be underestimated by identical TCR molecules that share a barcode. Spiked Jurkat TCR RNA from one cell was reportedly detectable among over 800,000 naive cells.

One entry per CDR3 protein results from TCRdb running MiXCR on the PCR reads. The data hold a few hundred thousand distinct CDR3 sequences, with 25% observed a single time. The material sequenced was naive CD8+ T cells from blood, with Jurkat cell RNA spiked in. The subset is: FACS-sorted CD8+CD4-CCR7+CD45RA+ naive T cells. This sequence was found in a human donor in good health. Some libraries in this study had Jurkat cell RNA spiked in.

The CDR3 is CASSFSGTLSGANVLTF. CDR3 nucleotide sequence: TGTGCCAGCAGTTTTTCCGGGACACTCTCTGGGGCCAACGTCCTGACTTTC. The V and J genes are TRBV12-3 or TRBV12-4 and TRBJ2-6, with D tentatively TRBD1 (6 bases). CDR3 length: 17 residues. V lost 3 bases and J 0 bases, leaving 12 bases between the germline ends.